Listed here are 16 T cell receptor beta chains from one sample, sequenced in a study of blood T cell repertoires in COVID-19 (dated by TCRdb to between 2020 and 2021). The method was the immunoSEQ multiplex PCR assay. TCRdb retrieved this table from immuneACCESS and kept in-frame rearrangements only. Not all clones are present; in checked studies, unresolved V genes account for under half, and no reason is known for the remainder. For this sample there are nearly 95,000 clones; roughly 85% appear just once. The ten top clones hold roughly 15% of the sample. The sequenced sample was peripheral blood. The receptor set was obtained from a human donor in a cohort sampled during active COVID-19.

This clone showed up just a few times. The junction does not match germline at one end; this may be a read error. The V and J genes are TRBV7-7 and TRBJ2-6, with 7 bases aligning to TRBD2. The length of the CDR3 is 17 residues. The germline CDR1 and CDR2 sequences are SSHAT and FNYEAQ (reference sequence). CDR3 DNA sequence: TGTGCTAGCAGCCCTCAGCGGGGAACCTCTGGGGCCAACGTCCTGACTTTC. This codes for CASSPQRGTSGANVLTF. Using reference TRBV7-7 and TRBJ2-6 for the parts outside the CDR3, the full variable domain is GAGVSQSPRYKVTKRGQDVTLRCDPISSHATLYWYQQALGQGPEFLTYFNYEAQPDKSGLPSDRFSAERPEGSISTLTIQRTEQRDSAMYRCASSPQRGTSGANVLTFGAGSRLTVL.

This rearrangement joins TRBV19 to TRBJ2-7; D unresolved. The CDR3 runs to 13 residues. The V end was cut by 2 bases, the J end by 4 bases, with 9 bases between. Germline CDR1 is LNHDA and CDR2 is SQIVND (reference sequence). CDR3 loop: CASSINLYYEQYF. The CDR3 DNA sequence: TGTGCCAGTAGTATAAACCTCTATTACGAGCAGTACTTC.

V is TRBV3-1 (or the pseudogene TRBV3-2) and J is TRBJ1-6; a weak D match, TRBD1 (6 bases). Per the germline V gene, CDR1 is LGHDT and CDR2 is YNNKEL (reference sequence). This CDR3 region has 14 residues. V was pared by 8 bases and J by 5 bases, with 13 bases between. The CDR3 spells CASRSGANNSPLHF. In DNA form, the CDR3 reads TGTGCCAGCCGATCAGGGGCTAATAATTCACCCCTCCACTTT.

V is TRBV29-1 and J is TRBJ2-1; tentatively, D is TRBD2 (6 bases). The germline V gene encodes CDR1 SQVTM and CDR2 ANQGSEA. CDR3 length: 15 residues. Trimming left V 3 bases short and J 0 bases short, with 12 bases between. The CDR3 nucleotides are TGCAGCGTTGAGGGGACTCTGAGCTCCTACAATGAGCAGTTCTTC. Translation gives CSVEGTLSSYNEQFF.

J is TRBJ2-7 and V is TRBV5-8; D unclear. The germline gives CDR1 SGHTS, CDR2 YDEGEE. Trimming shortened V by 0 bases and J by 3 bases, and 10 bases separated the two germline ends. CDR3 size: 14 residues. This CDR3 reads CASSLEPVGYEQYF. The CDR3 coding sequence is TGTGCCAGCAGCTTGGAACCGGTCGGCTACGAGCAGTACTTC.

V and J are TRBV7-3 and TRBJ2-1; TRBD2 matches 10 bases. CDR1 and CDR2 from the germline V gene are SGHTA and FQGTGA. The CDR3 is 16 residues long. The V gene end was trimmed by 5 bases and the J gene end by 6 bases; junction bases not matched to a gene: 10. Here the CDR3 reads CASSLTSGRGANEQFF. The DNA of the CDR3 is TGTGCCAGCAGCCTGACTAGCGGGCGGGGGGCCAATGAGCAGTTCTTC. Drawing the rest from reference TRBV7-3 and TRBJ2-1, the complete variable domain is GAGVSQTPSNKVTEKGKYVELRCDPISGHTALYWYRQSLGQGPEFLIYFQGTGAADDSGLPNDRFFAVRPEGSVSTLKIQRTERGDSAVYLCASSLTSGRGANEQFFGPGTRLTVL.

The V and J genes are TRBV19 and TRBJ2-4; 8 bases fit TRBD1. V dropped 5 bases and J dropped 0; count of bases not matched to a gene: 6. Germline CDR1 and CDR2: LNHDA and SQIVND (reference sequence). The CDR3 covers 16 residues. The CDR3 sequence: CASSSPGQVAKNIQYF. For the CDR3, the DNA is TGTGCCAGTAGTTCACCGGGACAGGTAGCCAAAAACATTCAGTACTTC.

This sequence joins TRBV3-1 (or the pseudogene TRBV3-2) and TRBJ1-3; no clear D. There are 17 residues in the CDR3. CDR1 is LGHDT, CDR2 YNNKEL, per germline (reference sequence). V lost 4 bases and J 0 bases, leaving 16 bases between the germline ends. CDR3 DNA: TGTGCCAGCAGCCTGTCCTCTACGGTGAGCTCTGGAAACACCATATATTTT. Translating gives CASSLSSTVSSGNTIYF.

This chain connects TRBV3-1 (or the pseudogene TRBV3-2) to TRBJ2-4; TRBD2 might be the D (6 bases). The CDR3 extends over 15 amino acids. Germline V gene sequence: CDR1 LGHDT, CDR2 YNNKEL (reference sequence). Deletions cut 4 bases from V and 1 base from J, with 11 bases between. The CDR3 reads CASSRGTVAKNIQYF. CDR3 nucleotides: TGTGCCAGCAGCCGCGGGACGGTTGCCAAAAACATTCAGTACTTC.

This chain uses TRBV19 with TRBJ2-7, with D possibly matching TRBD1 (6 bases). Trimming removed 3 bases at V and 1 base at J, with 13 bases between. This CDR3 has 15 residues. The germline CDR1 and CDR2 sequences are LNHDA and SQIVND (reference sequence). CDR3 sequence: CASSISAQGSYEQYF. Written as DNA, the CDR3 is TGTGCCAGTAGTATCTCAGCACAGGGATCCTACGAGCAGTACTTC.

V is TRBV18 and J is TRBJ2-7, with TRBD1 as a possible D gene (6 bases). Trimming took off 6 bases at V and 5 bases at J, with 14 bases between the two ends. CDR1 KGHSH and CDR2 LQKENI come from the germline V gene. The CDR3 totals 13 residues. CDR3 region: CASSRDNPHEQYF. In DNA form, the CDR3 reads TGTGCCAGCTCCCGGGACAACCCCCACGAGCAGTACTTC.

This clone was counted a few times. The CDR3 sequence is CASSRGLAGGPGETQYF. The CDR3 region has the DNA TGTGCCAGCAGTAGGGGACTAGCGGGAGGGCCTGGAGAGACCCAGTACTTC. The chain is built from TRBV7-9 and TRBJ2-5, with 16 positions matching TRBD2. Germline V gene lookup returns CDR1 SEHNR and CDR2 FQNEAQ (reference sequence). CDR3 length: 17 residues. The junction had 8 bases not matched to a gene; V was cut back by 6 bases and J by 4 bases.

This chain links TRBV16 with TRBJ1-2; 8 bases match TRBD1. CDR3 length: 13 residues. The V segment lost 2 bases and the J segment 8 bases; nucleotides outside the gene matches: 4. Per the germline V gene, CDR1 is KGHSY and CDR2 is FQNENV. As DNA, the CDR3 is TGTGCCAGCAGCCAAATGGCAGGGGGCGGCTACACCTTC. As protein: CASSQMAGGGYTF.

The CDR3 DNA sequence: TGTGCCAGCAGCCGGACAGATAACATGAACACTGAAGCTTTCTTT. Translated, it gives CASSRTDNMNTEAFF. This rearrangement joins TRBV7-9 to TRBJ1-1; weak D call: TRBD1 (6 bases). With 5 bases removed from V and 0 bases from J, the gap between germline ends came to 13 bases. CDR1 is SEHNR and CDR2 is FQNEAQ in the germline V gene (reference sequence). CDR3 length: 15 amino acids.

The V and J genes are TRBV4-1 and TRBJ1-2; D unclear. The V end lost 0 bases, the J end lost 8 bases, and 13 bases lay between the germline ends. The CDR3 sequence is 14 residues long. CDR1 and CDR2 (germline): MGHRA, YSYEKL. As DNA, the CDR3 is TGCGCCAGCAGCCAAGATCAAGCGGGGTTCGGCTACACCTTC. This sequence encodes CASSQDQAGFGYTF.

The table lists this clone with a count of one. The chain combines TRBV6-5 with TRBJ1-5; D may be TRBD1 (5 bases). CDR3 length: 15 amino acids. The V end lost 0 bases, the J end lost 5 bases, and 11 bases lay between the germline ends. The V gene's germline CDR1 is MNHEY and CDR2 SVGAGI. This chain's CDR3 is CASSYSPGPHQPQHF. The CDR3 DNA reads as TGTGCCAGCAGTTACTCGCCAGGGCCGCATCAGCCCCAGCATTTT.